This TCR beta chain was sequenced during a study of technical replicates of blood from several donors. Sequencing was performed with immunoSEQ multiplex PCR; in TCRdb, only in-frame clones are kept and a portion is missing. The sample lists tens of thousands of clones; approximately 91% were seen once. The CDR3 sequence is 15 residues long. Per the germline V gene, CDR1 is SGDLS and CDR2 is YYNGEE. The trim removed 2 bases at V and 2 bases at J, leaving 1 base unmatched. This receptor was taken from a human donor in good health. Some clones in this sample may be carry-over from other donors' samples. What was sequenced was T cells isolated from PBMCs. V is TRBV9 and J is TRBJ2-7; TRBD2 matches at 13 bases. The CDR3 DNA follows: TGTGCCAGCAGCGTTACTAGCGGGGGGGCCTACGAGCAGTACTTC. This gives the protein CASSVTSGGAYEQYF.